The 30 T cell receptor beta chains listed next were all sequenced from one sample in a study of low-dose radiotherapy and immunotherapy resistance in tumors. The time point here: after trial treatment. The sample's treatment: LDRT plus nivolumab, ipilimumab, low-dose cyclophosphamide and aspirin (RACIN trial). Alpha- and beta-chain coverage of first-strand cDNA came from TRAV- and TRBV-specific primers. Amplification of TCRs used a constant-region primer and V-primer adapter for about 18 PCR cycles. TCRdb re-called the reads through MiXCR, storing one row per CDR3 protein. The table lists more than 90,000 distinct CDR3 sequences, under 25% of them singletons. The starting material was PBMCs, obtained after low-dose radiotherapy plus immunotherapy. The receptors stem from a male donor with prostate cancer.

This clonotype was detected ten times or more. The chain links TRBV7-2 to TRBJ1-1; weak D call: TRBD1 (5 bases). Germline V gene lookup returns CDR1 SGHTA and CDR2 FQGNSA. V gave up 3 bases and J gave up 3 bases, with 8 bases separating them. CDR3 size: 13 residues. DNA of the CDR3: TGTGCCAGCAGCTTGGGGGTTTACACTGAAGCTTTCTTT. It specifies CASSLGVYTEAFF.

This clonotype was recorded at least ten times. The chain recombines TRBV25-1 with TRBJ1-1; possibly TRBD1 for D (5 bases). This CDR3 region has 15 residues. Germline V gene lookup returns CDR1 MGHDK and CDR2 SYGVNS. Trimming took 3 bases from V and 5 from J, leaving 16 bases between them. The CDR3 sequence is CASSETSRGDTEAFF. The CDR3 bases are TGTGCCAGCAGTGAGACCTCCCGAGGGGATACTGAAGCTTTCTTT.

Many counts were recorded for this clonotype. The chain recombines TRBV29-1 with TRBJ1-4; D is unresolved. Germline V lookup: CDR1 SQVTM, CDR2 ANQGSEA. The CDR3 length is 13 residues. CDR3 DNA: TGCGTGTCGGGCGGGGCAACTAATGAAAAACTGTTTTTT. This sequence encodes CVSGGATNEKLFF.

This clonotype was detected many times. The chain recombines TRBV13 with TRBJ2-7; a weak D match, TRBD1 (6 bases). The germline V gene encodes CDR1 PRHDT and CDR2 FYEKMQ (reference sequence). Trimming took off 4 bases at V and 2 bases at J, with 12 bases between the two ends. The CDR3 spans 14 residues. CDR3 sequence reads: CASSSGTPTYEQYF. The CDR3 coding sequence is TGTGCCAGCAGCTCCGGGACACCGACCTACGAGCAGTACTTC.

This clonotype has only a few counts. The chain recombines TRBV20-1 with TRBJ2-5; a possible D gene is TRBD1 (6 bases). The CDR3 runs to 14 residues. Per the germline V gene, CDR1 is DFQATT and CDR2 is SNEGSKA (reference sequence). Trimming removed 3 bases from V and 2 bases from J, with 13 bases in between. The CDR3 DNA sequence: TGCAGTGCTAGGTTCCCCGGGACACAAGAGACCCAGTACTTC. It translates to CSARFPGTQETQYF.

This clonotype appeared many times. The chain has TRBV20-1 and TRBJ2-5; 9 bases are a match to TRBD2. Germline lookup yields CDR1 DFQATT and CDR2 SNEGSKA (reference sequence). The CDR3 extends over 13 amino acids. The V gene end was trimmed by 5 bases and the J gene end by 3 bases; junction bases not matched to a gene: 4. The CDR3 DNA reads TGCAGTGCTGACGGCGGGGGGGAAGAGACCCAGTACTTC. Translated, it gives CSADGGGEETQYF.

Ten or more counts support this clonotype. The genes are TRBV6-2 or TRBV6-3 and TRBJ2-5; the match to TRBD2 covers 9 bases. Germline values: CDR1 MNHEY, CDR2 SVGEGT. The CDR3 is made up of 16 amino acids. V lost 5 bases, J lost 4 bases, and 11 bases stayed unmatched. As DNA, the CDR3 is TGTGCCAGCAGTCCCCGGCGGGGGGGCTCCGGAGAGACCCAGTACTTC. Translated, it gives CASSPRRGGSGETQYF.

This clonotype was counted at least ten times. The chain is built from TRBV7-9 and TRBJ2-1, with D possibly TRBD2 on 6 matching bases. The V end lost 3 bases, the J end lost 5 bases, and 14 bases lay between the germline ends. This CDR3 is 15 amino acids long. CDR1 is SEHNR and CDR2 is FQNEAQ in the germline V gene (reference sequence). CDR3 in amino acids: CASSFTSRKNNEQFF. The CDR3 nucleotides read TGTGCCAGCAGCTTCACTAGCAGGAAGAACAATGAGCAGTTCTTC.

The sample holds many counts of this clonotype. CDR3 residues: CASSYRRRDTQYF. In nucleotides, the CDR3 is TGTGCCAGCAGTTACCGTAGAAGAGATACGCAGTATTTT. This rearrangement joins TRBV6-5 to TRBJ2-3; D remains ambiguous. The germline V and J ends were trimmed by 2 bases and 5 bases, with 8 bases remaining between them. This CDR3 has 13 residues. Germline V gene data show CDR1 as MNHEY and CDR2 as SVGAGI.

This clonotype was observed at least ten times. The chain is built from TRBV9 and TRBJ2-1; a possible D gene is TRBD1 (6 bases). The V end lost 0 bases, the J end lost 6 bases, and 13 bases lay between the germline ends. Germline CDR1 SGDLS, CDR2 YYNGEE. There are 15 residues in the CDR3. Written as DNA, the CDR3 is TGTGCCAGCAGCGTAGCAGGGGTCCCTCCCAATGAGCAGTTCTTC. Its translation is CASSVAGVPPNEQFF. The full variable domain, completed using reference TRBV9 and TRBJ2-1, is DSGVTQTPKHLITATGQRVTLRCSPRSGDLSVYWYQQSLDQGLQFLIQYYNGEERAKGNILERFSAQQFPDLHSELNLSSLELGDSALYFCASSVAGVPPNEQFFGPGTRLTVL.

This clonotype has a count of ten or more. This chain connects TRBV20-1 to TRBJ2-3; maybe TRBD2 (7 bases). Germline V gives CDR1 DFQATT, CDR2 SNEGSKA (reference sequence). This CDR3 comprises 15 residues. V shed 6 bases and J shed 1 base, with 17 bases lying between them. The CDR3 sequence is CSALNGGRGTDTQYF. DNA for the CDR3: TGCAGTGCCCTGAACGGGGGGCGCGGCACAGATACGCAGTATTTT.

This clonotype was seen at least ten times. V and J are TRBV5-1 and TRBJ2-1, with 9 bases lining up with TRBD1. This CDR3 contains 16 residues. Per germline, CDR1 SGHRS and CDR2 YFSETQ. With V trimmed by 0 bases and J by 3 bases, 4 bases remained unmatched. The DNA of the CDR3 is TGCGCCAGCAGCTTGGAGGGACAGGGAGTCTACAATGAGCAGTTCTTC. Encoded protein: CASSLEGQGVYNEQFF.

This clonotype showed up just a few times. This chain joins TRBV28 and TRBJ1-4, with 10 bases that match TRBD1. With 6 bases clipped from V and 7 bases from J, the junction kept 5 bases outside the gene matches. Germline V gene data show CDR1 as MDHEN and CDR2 as SYDVKM. The CDR3 covers 14 residues. CDR3 nucleotides: TGTGCCAGCAGCAAGACAGGGGGCGGTGAAAAACTGTTTTTT. As protein: CASSKTGGGEKLFF.

This clonotype was counted at least ten times. The J gene is TRBJ1-1, the V gene TRBV12-3 or TRBV12-4; D is unclear. Trimming took 4 bases from V and 9 from J, leaving 12 bases between them. This CDR3 comprises 12 residues. CDR3 in DNA: TGTGCCAGCAGTTCCCGGTATGGTCAAGCTTTCTTT. This translates into CASSSRYGQAFF.

This clonotype came up many times. This chain links TRBV11-1 with TRBJ1-2; a possible D gene is TRBD1 (5 bases). This CDR3 has 13 residues. CDR1 and CDR2 (germline): SGHAT, FQDESV (reference sequence). Trimming shortened V by 8 bases and J by 4 bases, and 14 bases separated the two germline ends. The CDR3 loop is CASSTGGGYGYTF. In nucleotides, the CDR3 is TGTGCCAGCTCAACCGGGGGGGGCTATGGCTACACCTTC.

This clonotype was seen ten or more times. The V call is TRBV6-1, the J call TRBJ1-1; 7 bases fit TRBD1. The CDR3 loop spans 15 amino acids. V trimming: 3 bases; J trimming: 0 bases; junction bases outside the gene matches: 4. CDR1 and CDR2 (germline): MNHNS, SASEGT. The CDR3 loop is CASSEPGQMNTEAFF. As DNA, the CDR3 is TGTGCCAGCAGTGAGCCGGGACAGATGAACACTGAAGCTTTCTTT.

This clonotype was seen at least ten times. The gene calls are TRBV5-1 and TRBJ2-2; D may be TRBD2 (5 bases). The germline gives CDR1 SGHRS, CDR2 YFSETQ. V lost 2 bases to trimming and J lost 2 bases, with 7 bases between them. The CDR3 covers 14 residues. The CDR3 DNA follows: TGCGCCAGCAGCTTCGGGGATAACACCGGGGAGCTGTTTTTT. The encoded protein is CASSFGDNTGELFF.

This chain uses TRBV6-2 or TRBV6-3 with TRBJ1-1; D possibly corresponds to TRBD1 (5 bases). V lost 6 bases to trimming and J lost 1 base, with 15 bases between them. CDR1 and CDR2 from the germline V gene are MNHEY and SVGEGT. CDR3 length equals 15 residues. The CDR3 DNA sequence: TGTGCCAGCAGCACGACGGGACGGCAGAACACTGAAGCTTTCTTT. Translation gives CASSTTGRQNTEAFF.

This clonotype was picked up many times. The rearrangement uses TRBV6-8 and TRBJ2-1; 8 nucleotides align to TRBD2. J lost 4 bases, V lost 4 bases, and 9 bases had no gene match. The CDR3 is 16 amino acids. Looked up from germline, CDR1 is MNHGY and CDR2 is SAAAGT. As DNA, the CDR3 is TGTGCCAGCAGTTTAACCGGGACTAGGCTATACAATGAGCAGTTCTTC. Residues: CASSLTGTRLYNEQFF.

This clonotype has at least ten counts. The chain is built from TRBV4-1 and TRBJ2-1; 11 nucleotides line up with TRBD2. With V trimmed by 1 base and J by 4 bases, 3 bases remained unmatched. The germline gives CDR1 MGHRA, CDR2 YSYEKL. The CDR3 consists of 16 residues. The CDR3 DNA reads as TGCGCCAGCAGCCAAGCCCTAGCGGGGGGATACAATGAGCAGTTCTTC. It encodes CASSQALAGGYNEQFF.

This clonotype was recorded many times. The rearrangement joins TRBV4-1 to TRBJ1-5; TRBD1 matches 7 bases. With V trimmed by 1 base and J by 7 bases, 7 bases remained unmatched. There are 15 residues in the CDR3. The germline V gene has CDR1 MGHRA and CDR2 YSYEKL. CDR3 in DNA: TGCGCCAGCAGCCAAGCTAGGGGGCCCGGACAGCCCCAGCATTTT. Translating it yields CASSQARGPGQPQHF.

J is TRBJ1-1 and V is TRBV11-2, with D possibly matching TRBD1 (6 bases). CDR1 and CDR2 (germline): SGHAT, FQNNGV. CDR3 size: 16 residues. Trimming pared 2 bases from V and 0 bases from J, leaving 13 bases between. The CDR3 coding sequence is TGTGCCAGCAGCTTACGTTGGGGGGACATGAACACTGAAGCTTTCTTT. It is translated as CASSLRWGDMNTEAFF.

There are many counts of this clonotype. V gene TRBV19 combines with J gene TRBJ2-7; unclear D gene. This CDR3 has 14 amino acids. V shed 7 bases and J shed 2 bases, with 15 bases lying between them. Germline CDR1 and CDR2: LNHDA and SQIVND (reference sequence). CDR3 nucleotides: TGTGCCAGTACCGATCCCCTAAGACCCTACGAGCAGTACTTC. It specifies CASTDPLRPYEQYF.

The chain has TRBV28 and TRBJ2-7, with TRBD2 identical over 9 bases. V dropped 6 bases and J dropped 4; count of bases not matched to a gene: 19. CDR3 length: 18 residues. Germline loops: CDR1 MDHEN, CDR2 SYDVKM. The CDR3 is CASSYYFRGRAGGYEQYF. The DNA for the CDR3 is TGTGCCAGCAGCTACTACTTTCGCGGGAGGGCCGGAGGATACGAGCAGTACTTC.

At least ten counts were recorded for this clonotype. V is TRBV24-1 and J is TRBJ2-5; either TRBD1 or TRBD2 may supply D (6 bases each). V was trimmed by 7 bases and J by 1 base, leaving 9 bases between them. Per the germline V gene, CDR1 is KGHDR and CDR2 is SFDVKD. The CDR3 sequence is 13 residues long. CDR3 nucleotides: TGTGCCACCAGCCGGGGGCCCCAAGAGACCCAGTACTTC. Protein: CATSRGPQETQYF.

This clonotype was seen a handful of times. The J gene is TRBJ2-6, the V gene TRBV25-1; D uncertain. The CDR3 covers 18 residues. V was shortened by 5 bases and J by 0 bases, with 17 bases between the two germline ends. Looked up from germline, CDR1 is MGHDK and CDR2 is SYGVNS. This chain's CDR3 is CASSPSQISTSGANVLTF. The CDR3 coding sequence is TGTGCCAGCAGTCCCAGCCAAATTAGCACCTCTGGGGCCAACGTCCTGACTTTC.

Many counts were recorded for this clonotype. V is TRBV7-9 and J is TRBJ2-6; maybe TRBD2 (6 bases). The CDR3 is 16 amino acids. The germline CDR1 and CDR2 sequences are SEHNR and FQNEAQ (reference sequence). Between the trimmed V and J ends, which lost 5 bases and 4 bases, there was a span of 15 bases. The CDR3 loop is CASSPRRGSGANVLTF. The CDR3 coding sequence is TGTGCCAGCAGCCCGCGGCGGGGTTCAGGGGCCAACGTCCTGACTTTC.

This clonotype was detected ten times or more. The chain uses TRBV20-1 and TRBJ2-2; perhaps TRBD1 as D (5 bases). Germline V gene data show CDR1 as DFQATT and CDR2 as SNEGSKA (reference sequence). With 6 bases removed from V and 6 bases from J, the gap between germline ends came to 11 bases. The CDR3 contains 12 residues. CDR3 nucleotide sequence: TGCAGTGCGGCCAAGGGGTCCGGGGAGCTGTTTTTT. This gives the protein CSAAKGSGELFF.

This clonotype has at least ten counts. The chain has TRBV13 and TRBJ1-1; TRBD1 matches at 9 bases. Trimming at V came to 4 bases and at J to 3 bases, leaving 3 bases not matched to a gene. CDR3 length: 14 amino acids. Germline CDR1 is PRHDT and CDR2 is FYEKMQ (reference sequence). CDR3 nucleotide sequence: TGTGCCAGCAGCTCGACAGGGGGGTACACTGAAGCTTTCTTT. It is translated as CASSSTGGYTEAFF.

V and J are TRBV28 and TRBJ2-7; 12 nucleotides line up with TRBD1. The length of the CDR3 is 16 residues. V was clipped by 5 bases and J by 3 bases; unmatched bases: 8. CDR1 is MDHEN, CDR2 SYDVKM, per germline. CDR3 DNA: TGTGCCAGCAGTCGCTGGGGACAGGGGGCTCGCTACGAGCAGTACTTC. Its translation is CASSRWGQGARYEQYF.